Shown below are 29 T cell receptor beta chains from a single sample sequenced in a study of blood T cell repertoires in COVID-19. Repertoires were generated with immunoSEQ multiplex PCR, while TCRdb's copy carries only in-frame clones and drops some. Of 50,000 to 70,000 clones detected, approximately 86% appear once; the ten largest clones hold approximately 4.8%. Input material: peripheral blood. Receptor source: a man aged 60 to 75 with acute or convalescent COVID-19.

In its sample, this clone was seen once. CDR3 protein: CASSSGTAWKNTEAFF. The CDR3 bases are TGTGCCAGCAGTTCCGGGACAGCCTGGAAAAACACTGAAGCTTTCTTT. The chain joins TRBV6-5 to TRBJ1-1; 7 nucleotides align to TRBD1. V shed 4 bases and J 2 bases; nucleotides not matched to a gene: 10. The CDR3 sequence is 16 residues long. The germline V gene has CDR1 MNHEY and CDR2 SVGAGI.

The J gene is TRBJ2-7, the V gene TRBV6-5; 8 bases map to TRBD1. V shed 0 bases, J shed 5 bases, and the junction held 9 bases outside the gene matches. CDR3 size: 16 residues. Germline values: CDR1 MNHEY, CDR2 SVGAGI. As DNA, the CDR3 is TGTGCCAGCAGTTACTCGACAGGGGAGAAATCGAACGAGCAGTACTTC. Protein product: CASSYSTGEKSNEQYF.

The chain couples TRBV10-2 to TRBJ2-2; the D gene is possibly TRBD1 (5 bases). The CDR3 totals 14 residues. CDR1 is WSHSY, CDR2 SAAADI, per germline. Trimming cost V 4 bases and J 8 bases, with 14 bases left between them. The CDR3 region has the DNA TGCGCCAGCAGTGCACAGGCCCGGGTGGGGGAGCTGTTTTTT. Protein: CASSAQARVGELFF.

V is TRBV6-5 and J is TRBJ1-2; 9 nucleotides agree with TRBD1. V shed 4 bases, J shed 3 bases, and the junction held 3 bases outside the gene matches. The CDR3 has 14 amino acids. Germline V gene lookup returns CDR1 MNHEY and CDR2 SVGAGI. The DNA for the CDR3 is TGTGCCAGCAGTTTTACAGGGGGCTACTATGGCTACACCTTC. Translating gives CASSFTGGYYGYTF.

CDR3 loop: CASSTGTGSTLTEAFF. The CDR3 nucleotides read TGTGCCAGCAGCACCGGGACAGGAAGCACCCTCACTGAAGCTTTCTTT. J is TRBJ1-1 and V is TRBV28, with 8 positions matching TRBD1. The V gene end was trimmed by 6 bases and the J gene end by 4 bases; junction bases not matched to a gene: 13. Germline CDR1 and CDR2: MDHEN and SYDVKM. This CDR3 comprises 16 residues.

The chain is built from TRBV27 and TRBJ2-7, with 7 bases that match TRBD2. Per the germline V gene, CDR1 is MNHEY and CDR2 is SMNVEV (reference sequence). The ends lost 3 bases at V and 2 bases at J; junction bases unmatched: 4. This CDR3 comprises 14 residues. CDR3 residues: CASSLESGTYEQYF. In DNA, the CDR3 is TGTGCCAGCAGTTTGGAAAGCGGGACCTACGAGCAGTACTTC.

A single count supports this clone. The rearrangement links TRBV7-3 to TRBJ2-2, with a weak D call TRBD1 (6 bases). There are 13 residues in the CDR3. Germline lookup yields CDR1 SGHTA and CDR2 FQGTGA. The germline V and J ends were trimmed by 2 bases and 6 bases, with 7 bases remaining between them. The CDR3, as DNA: TGTGCCAGCAGCTTAGCAGGGGCCGGGGAGCTGTTTTTT. The encoded protein is CASSLAGAGELFF.

The J gene is TRBJ2-1, the V gene TRBV29-1; 11 positions match TRBD1. In germline, CDR1 is SQVTM, CDR2 ANQGSEA. The CDR3 runs 14 residues. Unmatched junction bases numbered 2, after V lost 3 bases and J lost 4 bases. The CDR3 sequence: CSVERDRGYNEQFF. Written as DNA, the CDR3 is TGCAGCGTTGAGCGGGACAGGGGGTACAATGAGCAGTTCTTC.

The chain couples TRBV6-5 to TRBJ2-7; 8 bases match TRBD1. The germline V gene has CDR1 MNHEY and CDR2 SVGAGI. The CDR3 totals 16 residues. With 4 bases clipped from V and 6 bases from J, the junction kept 14 bases outside the gene matches. The CDR3 here is CASSSYVTGDPFEQYF. CDR3 nucleotide sequence: TGTGCCAGCAGTTCCTACGTGACAGGGGACCCCTTCGAGCAGTACTTC.

This chain connects TRBV6-5 to TRBJ2-7, with 7 bases fitting TRBD1. The trim removed 10 bases at V and 5 bases at J, leaving 14 bases unmatched. CDR3 length: 14 residues. Per the germline V gene, CDR1 is MNHEY and CDR2 is SVGAGI. This chain's CDR3 is CATEGALGRNEQYF. Here the CDR3 DNA reads TGTGCCACTGAGGGGGCTCTAGGAAGAAACGAGCAGTACTTC.

The chain joins TRBV29-1 to TRBJ1-5, with TRBD1 matching 9 bases. Germline V CDR1 and CDR2: SQVTM, ANQGSEA. Trimming cost V 7 bases and J 4 bases; bases outside gene matches: 2. The CDR3 has 12 amino acids. The CDR3 here is CSAGQGNQPQHF. Written as DNA, the CDR3 is TGCAGCGCCGGACAGGGGAATCAGCCCCAGCATTTT.

The V and J genes are TRBV27 and TRBJ1-2; D gene uncertain. The germline V and J ends were trimmed by 3 bases and 7 bases, with 6 bases remaining between them. Germline V gives CDR1 MNHEY, CDR2 SMNVEV (reference sequence). The CDR3 loop spans 11 amino acids. CDR3 nucleotides: TGTGCCAGCAGTTTTACCGGTGGCTACACCTTC. The encoded protein is CASSFTGGYTF.

The sample holds one count of this clone. The genes are TRBV5-1 and TRBJ2-7, with 8 bases identical to TRBD2. The V gene's germline CDR1 is SGHRS and CDR2 YFSETQ. This CDR3 comprises 16 residues. Germline trimming cut 0 bases from V and 3 bases from J; bases unmatched to any gene: 8. The CDR3 bases are TGCGCCAGCAGCTTGGTGCCTGTGGGGACTAGCTACGAGCAGTACTTC. It is translated as CASSLVPVGTSYEQYF.

This chain uses TRBV3-1 (or the pseudogene TRBV3-2) with TRBJ1-5; D is possibly TRBD1 (6 bases). This CDR3 has 14 residues. Germline V gene data show CDR1 as LGHDT and CDR2 as YNNKEL (reference sequence). Trimming pared 3 bases from V and 7 bases from J, leaving 13 bases between. Here the CDR3 DNA reads TGTGCCAGCAGCCACCACAGGGAAGGGCAGCCCCAGCATTTT. Protein: CASSHHREGQPQHF.

CDR3 DNA: TGTGCCAGCAGTTTTGGAGATTCACCCCTCCACTTT. It encodes CASSFGDSPLHF. This chain uses TRBV28 with TRBJ1-6; no firm D call. The V gene lost 3 bases and the J gene lost 8 bases, with 5 bases spanning the gap. The CDR3 has 12 residues. Per the germline V gene, CDR1 is MDHEN and CDR2 is SYDVKM.

This sequence joins TRBV28 and TRBJ1-2; 8 nucleotides agree with TRBD1. CDR3 length equals 15 residues. From germline, CDR1 is MDHEN and CDR2 SYDVKM. Trimming took 6 bases from V and 7 from J; bases not matched to a gene: 13. In DNA form, the CDR3 reads TGTGCCAGCAGCCCCCCGCCTGGGACAGGTTTTGGCTACACCTTC. Its protein product is CASSPPPGTGFGYTF.

This clone was detected once. The chain combines TRBV19 with TRBJ2-1, with a possible D match to TRBD2 (5 bases). Germline V gene data show CDR1 as LNHDA and CDR2 as SQIVND (reference sequence). The CDR3 loop spans 12 amino acids. V lost 6 bases, J lost 3 bases, and 6 bases lay in between. The CDR3 region is CASRGDYNEQFF. CDR3 DNA: TGTGCCAGTAGGGGAGACTACAATGAGCAGTTCTTC.

V and J are TRBV28 and TRBJ1-5, with TRBD1 as a possible D gene (5 bases). V was cut by 3 bases and J by 0 bases, with 18 bases left in between. Per the germline V gene, CDR1 is MDHEN and CDR2 is SYDVKM. This CDR3 region has 18 residues. This CDR3 is CASSFPAGGINSNQPQHF. The CDR3 region has the DNA TGTGCCAGCAGTTTCCCGGCCGGGGGAATCAATAGCAATCAGCCCCAGCATTTT.

The V call is TRBV7-2, the J call TRBJ1-5; D unresolved. The CDR3 has 16 residues. V shed 0 bases and J shed 2 bases, with 11 bases lying between them. The germline CDR1 and CDR2 sequences are SGHTA and FQGNSA. The CDR3 DNA reads as TGTGCCAGCAGCTTAGCGGGCGGGTTTGGCAATCAGCCCCAGCATTTT. This gives the protein CASSLAGGFGNQPQHF.

V is TRBV19 and J is TRBJ1-2; D not certain. The CDR3 extends over 14 amino acids. CDR1 is LNHDA and CDR2 is SQIVND in the germline V gene (reference sequence). V was trimmed by 3 bases and J by 7 bases, leaving 15 bases between them. The CDR3 DNA reads as TGTGCCAGTAGTATTGTGCGAGGGCCGTCTGGCTACACCTTC. Its translation is CASSIVRGPSGYTF. Based on the CDR3 plus reference TRBV19 and TRBJ1-2, the full variable domain is DGGITQSPKYLFRKEGQNVTLSCEQNLNHDAMYWYRQDPGQGLRLIYYSQIVNDFQKGDIAEGYSVSREKKESFPLTVTSAQKNPTAFYLCASSIVRGPSGYTFGSGTRLTVV.

The chain combines TRBV6-5 with TRBJ1-5; maybe TRBD1 (6 bases). CDR1 is MNHEY, CDR2 SVGAGI, per germline. The CDR3 loop spans 14 amino acids. Trimming took off 4 bases at V and 5 bases at J, with 12 bases between the two ends. CDR3 DNA: TGTGCCAGCAGTTGGACAGCCAGTTATCAGCCCCAGCATTTT. It translates to CASSWTASYQPQHF.

The V gene is TRBV28, the J gene TRBJ1-2; 8 bases line up with TRBD1. Germline CDR1 and CDR2: MDHEN and SYDVKM. This CDR3 has 17 amino acids. The junction had 14 bases not matched to a gene; V was cut back by 4 bases and J by 4 bases. In DNA, the CDR3 is TGTGCCAGCAGTTCCCAGGGGGCTTCTGTTTTAACCTATGGCTACACCTTC. It encodes CASSSQGASVLTYGYTF.

The genes are TRBV28 and TRBJ2-4; no clear D. The germline gives CDR1 MDHEN, CDR2 SYDVKM. This CDR3 is 12 amino acids long. Trimming took off 10 bases at V and 5 bases at J, with 12 bases between the two ends. Here the CDR3 DNA reads TGTGCCACCGGAAACAGACAAAACATTCAGTACTTC. Protein sequence: CATGNRQNIQYF.

This clone was found once. The chain employs TRBV7-3 and TRBJ2-6; D uncertain. The V gene lost 2 bases and the J gene lost 4 bases, with 9 bases spanning the gap. The germline V gene has CDR1 SGHTA and CDR2 FQGTGA. The length of the CDR3 is 15 residues. The CDR3 is CASSLLASGANVLTF. The CDR3 region has the DNA TGTGCCAGCAGCTTATTGGCTTCCGGGGCCAACGTCCTGACTTTC.

The chain carries TRBV28 and TRBJ2-2; 11 nucleotides agree with TRBD1. The CDR3 is made up of 16 amino acids. Germline V CDR1 and CDR2: MDHEN, SYDVKM. The junction had 6 bases not matched to a gene; V was cut back by 4 bases and J by 5 bases. The DNA for the CDR3 is TGTGCCAGCAGTTCAGCCGGGACAGGGGGGACCGGGGAGCTGTTTTTT. It yields the protein CASSSAGTGGTGELFF.

V gene TRBV3-1 (or the pseudogene TRBV3-2) combines with J gene TRBJ1-3; D not certain. The germline gives CDR1 LGHDT, CDR2 YNNKEL (reference sequence). The CDR3 is made up of 13 amino acids. Trimming pared 7 bases from V and 2 bases from J, leaving 9 bases between. The CDR3 loop reads CASKQSPGNTIYF. As DNA, the CDR3 is TGTGCCAGCAAACAGTCCCCTGGAAACACCATATATTTT.

The chain combines TRBV5-1 with TRBJ2-1; the match to TRBD2 covers 13 bases. The CDR3 loop spans 21 amino acids. Germline loops: CDR1 SGHRS, CDR2 YFSETQ. J gave up 0 bases and V 4 bases, and 16 bases lay outside the gene matches. DNA for the CDR3: TGCGCCAGCAGCCCAACGACTAGCGGGAGGTTAGACCCTAGCTCCTACAATGAGCAGTTCTTC. Residues: CASSPTTSGRLDPSSYNEQFF.

V gene TRBV5-1 combines with J gene TRBJ2-3; TRBD2 matches at 11 bases. CDR1 is SGHRS, CDR2 YFSETQ, per germline. The V segment lost 0 bases and the J segment 0 bases; nucleotides outside the gene matches: 6. The CDR3 has 18 residues. The CDR3 loop reads CASSLAPSGRFSTDTQYF. For the CDR3, the DNA is TGCGCCAGCAGCTTGGCCCCTAGCGGGAGGTTTAGCACAGATACGCAGTATTTT.

The chain has TRBV5-1 and TRBJ2-3; weak D call: TRBD2 (6 bases). V lost 1 base and J 4 bases, leaving 13 bases between the germline ends. The CDR3 runs to 15 residues. The germline V gene encodes CDR1 SGHRS and CDR2 YFSETQ. The CDR3 sequence is CASSLTGLNPDTQYF. The CDR3 DNA sequence: TGCGCCAGCAGCTTGACGGGACTGAACCCAGATACGCAGTATTTT.